This T cell receptor (beta chain) was recorded in a study of early T cells in non-severe SARS-CoV-2 infection. CDR3 length equals 18 residues. TCRdb reprocessed the 5' RACE reads with MiXCR, giving one entry per CDR3 protein. The sample records about 64,000 distinct CDR3 sequences, roughly 18% being singletons. The starting material was whole blood, obtained at baseline. This chain links TRBV21-1 with TRBJ1-1; the tabulated D call, TRBD1, remains unverified against the DNA. TRBV21-1 is reported as a pseudogene. The sequence was collected from an adult who was a healthcare worker with PCR-confirmed SARS-CoV-2 infection or an uninfected control (not recorded which). The CDR3 nucleotides are TGTGCCAGCAGCAAAGATCCCCCAACACAGGGATTGAACACTGAAGCTTTCTTT. It specifies CASSKDPPTQGLNTEAFF.